This T cell receptor (beta chain) was obtained from a study of Tregs in tolerant kidney transplant recipients. Profiled with immunoSEQ multiplex PCR; TCRdb holds only in-frame clones, not every one. The sample yields under 95,000 clones, 75% to 95% seen once. The sample holds one count of this clone. The germline gives CDR1 SGHRS, CDR2 YFSETQ. V shed 0 bases, J shed 8 bases, and the junction held 1 base outside the gene matches. CDR3 length equals 12 residues. The TCR sequence derives from a human donor who received a combined kidney and bone marrow transplant. This chain uses TRBV5-1 with TRBJ1-1, with 7 bases matching TRBD1. The specimen comprised Tregs from blood, sampled before the transplant. The CDR3 bases are TGCGCCAGCAGCTTGGACAGGGGAGAAGCTTTCTTT. Translation gives CASSLDRGEAFF.